This T cell receptor (beta chain) stems from a study of blood T cell repertoires in COVID-19. Study at large: Donors in the United States, Italy and Spain gave samples during acute or convalescent COVID-19. The cDNA or gDNA used as material had been derived from T cells, B-cell-depleted T cells, or PBMCs.

Original analysis: Estimated nucleated cell counts came from reference gene primer amplification. Only in-frame clones appear in the TCRdb table, and some are missing; sequencing was by immunoSEQ multiplex PCR. Clone size and the V and J calls come from that table; the DNA yielded D and trimming. The sample shows some 53,000 clones, about nine tenths of them seen only once. Germline V gene lookup returns CDR1 MNHEY and CDR2 SVGAGI. The CDR3 runs 16 residues. V shed 0 bases and J 4 bases; nucleotides not matched to a gene: 9. This TCR was sampled from a human donor in a cohort sampled during active COVID-19. What was sequenced was peripheral blood. The gene calls are TRBV6-5 and TRBJ2-7; 7 bases fit TRBD2. CDR3 bases: TGTGCCAGCAGTTACTCGTCAGGCGGGAGAATGTACGAGCAGTACTTC. Translation: CASSYSSGGRMYEQYF.